This T cell receptor (beta chain) was sequenced during a study of response to subunit inactivated influenza vaccine. V was cut by 0 bases and J by 2 bases, with 11 bases left in between. CDR1 and CDR2 (germline): SGHRS, YFSETQ. The CDR3 totals 16 residues. TCRdb itself ran the RT-PCR reads through MiXCR, one entry per CDR3 protein. The sample holds about 540,000 distinct CDR3 sequences, around a quarter seen once. This sample also belongs to another study, concerning T cells expressing NK-cell markers. That publication notes: It was by 5'RACE template switching with UMIs that TCR beta cDNA was made. With an anti-gamma-delta TCR antibody, sorting in several experiments was kept to alpha-beta TCR T cells.

The source material was CD4+ T cells sorted from PBMCs, sampled about 11 days after vaccination. This clonotype was sampled from a man aged 50 to 59 who received an inactivated influenza vaccine. The V gene is TRBV5-1, the J gene TRBJ2-2; D possibly corresponds to TRBD1 (6 bases). CDR3 in amino acids: CASSLAGTPNTGELFF. The CDR3 DNA reads as TGCGCCAGCAGCTTGGCCGGGACACCTAACACCGGGGAGCTGTTTTTT.